This section outlines one TCR beta chain sequence together with its context. Germline V gene sequence: CDR1 SGDLS, CDR2 YYNGEE. Trimming took off 3 bases at V and 0 bases at J, with 9 bases between the two ends. The CDR3 is 14 amino acids. Only in-frame clones appear in the TCRdb table, and some are missing; sequencing was by immunoSEQ multiplex PCR. The data hold 30,000 to 45,000 clones, with around 92% observed a single time. These data belong to a study of T cell changes during pregnancy in multiple sclerosis. Specimen: PBMCs (not recorded whether the cells were cultured). This clonotype originated in a female donor with multiple sclerosis, enrolled in a pregnancy study. V usage is TRBV9 and J usage is TRBJ1-1, with a weak D call TRBD1 (6 bases). As DNA, the CDR3 is TGTGCCAGCAGCGGGACAGCTATGAACACTGAAGCTTTCTTT. This codes for CASSGTAMNTEAFF. Variable domain in full (rest from reference TRBV9 and TRBJ1-1): DSGVTQTPKHLITATGQRVTLRCSPRSGDLSVYWYQQSLDQGLQFLIQYYNGEERAKGNILERFSAQQFPDLHSELNLSSLELGDSALYFCASSGTAMNTEAFFGQGTRLTVV.